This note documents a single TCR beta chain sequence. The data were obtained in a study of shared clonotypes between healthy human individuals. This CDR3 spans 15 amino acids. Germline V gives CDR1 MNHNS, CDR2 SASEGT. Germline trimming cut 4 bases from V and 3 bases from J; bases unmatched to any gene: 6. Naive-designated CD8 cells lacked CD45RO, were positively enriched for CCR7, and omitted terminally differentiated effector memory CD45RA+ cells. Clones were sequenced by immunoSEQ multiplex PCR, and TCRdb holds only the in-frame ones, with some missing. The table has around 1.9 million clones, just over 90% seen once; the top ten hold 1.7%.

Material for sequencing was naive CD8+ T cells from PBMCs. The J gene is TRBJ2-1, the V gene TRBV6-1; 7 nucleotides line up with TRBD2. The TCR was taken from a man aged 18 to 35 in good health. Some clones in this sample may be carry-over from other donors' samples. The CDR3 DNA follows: TGTGCCAGCAGTGTTGGCGGGAGTTTCTACAATGAGCAGTTCTTC. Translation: CASSVGGSFYNEQFF.